This TCR beta chain is from a study of CD8+ T cells in alopecia areata. The wider study: Oral tofacitinib, 5 to 10 mg twice daily, was given in an open-label trial. Treatment ran 6 to 18 months, with 6 months of follow-up afterward. Study conclusions and caveats: Although TCR sharing was seen in mice, sharing across patients was less clear, possibly for HLA-related reasons.

Extraction and reverse transcription of RNA yielded cDNA as the sequencing template. TCRdb's table, derived via immunoSEQ multiplex PCR, lists solely in-frame clones and lacks some. The sample contains some 210,000 clones, 50% to 65% of which appear only once. Turning to this clone: Antigen specificity is unknown.

Looked up from germline, CDR1 is MGHRA and CDR2 is YSYEKL. The CDR3 spans 21 residues. Losses at the gene ends were 0 bases for V and 1 base for J; bases not matched to a gene: 13. J is TRBJ2-3 and V is TRBV4-1, with 13 bases identical to TRBD2. Specimen: CD4+ T cells sorted from blood, collected at week 0. The TCR sequence derives from a human donor with alopecia areata. For the CDR3, the DNA is TGCGCCAGCAGCCAAGATCTCGGGGAAAGAGGACTAGCGGGAGGCACAGATACGCAGTATTTT. Protein product: CASSQDLGERGLAGGTDTQYF.